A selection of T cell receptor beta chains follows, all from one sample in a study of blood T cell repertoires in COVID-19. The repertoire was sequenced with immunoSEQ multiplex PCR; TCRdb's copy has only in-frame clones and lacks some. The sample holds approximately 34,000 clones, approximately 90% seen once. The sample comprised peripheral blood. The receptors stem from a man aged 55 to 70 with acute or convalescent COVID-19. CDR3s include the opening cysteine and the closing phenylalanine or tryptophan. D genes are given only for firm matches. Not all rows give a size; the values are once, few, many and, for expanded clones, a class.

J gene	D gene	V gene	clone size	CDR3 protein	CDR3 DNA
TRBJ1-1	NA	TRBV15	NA	CATSRDVKNTEAFF	TGTGCCACCAGCAGAGATGTCAAGAACACTGAAGCTTTCTTT
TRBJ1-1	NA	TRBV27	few	CASRESVVLVDTEAFF	TGTGCCAGCAGAGAAAGCGTAGTCTTAGTGGACACTGAAGCTTTCTTT
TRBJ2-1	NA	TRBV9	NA	CASSVGRGLLSVEQFF	TGTGCCAGCAGCGTAGGAAGGGGACTGCTTTCGGTTGAGCAGTTCTTC
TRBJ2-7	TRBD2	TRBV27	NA	CASSSPGRAGYEQYF	TGTGCCAGCAGTTCCCCCGGGAGGGCCGGGTACGAGCAGTACTTC
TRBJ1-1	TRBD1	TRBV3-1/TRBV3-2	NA	CASSQGQGATEAFF	TGTGCCAGCAGCCAAGGACAGGGGGCAACTGAAGCTTTCTTT
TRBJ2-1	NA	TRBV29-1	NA	CSVGGATGSSYNEQFF	TGCAGCGTCGGGGGGGCGACAGGGTCCTCCTACAATGAGCAGTTCTTC
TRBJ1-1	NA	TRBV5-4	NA	CAGSSGLSTEAFF	TGTGCCGGCAGCTCTGGACTCAGCACTGAAGCTTTCTTT
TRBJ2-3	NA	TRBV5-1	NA	CASSDQGTDTQYF	TGCGCCAGCAGCGATCAGGGCACAGATACGCAGTATTTT
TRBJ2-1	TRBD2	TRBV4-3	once	CASSQDSLGGRYNEQFF	TGCGCCAGCAGCCAAGATTCGCTAGGCGGGAGGTACAATGAGCAGTTCTTC
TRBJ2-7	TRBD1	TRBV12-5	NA	CASGLVSPGTGGDEQYF	TGTGCTAGTGGTTTGGTCTCCCCCGGGACAGGGGGCGACGAGCAGTACTTC
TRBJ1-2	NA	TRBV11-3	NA	CASSLSGANYGYTF	TGTGCCAGCAGCTTGTCAGGGGCTAACTATGGCTACACCTTC
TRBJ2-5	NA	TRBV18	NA	CASSPVRGQETQYF	TGTGCCAGCTCACCTGTCAGGGGCCAAGAGACCCAGTACTTC
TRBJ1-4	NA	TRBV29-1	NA	CSVPEAEGEKLFF	TGCAGCGTACCGGAAGCGGAGGGTGAAAAACTGTTTTTT
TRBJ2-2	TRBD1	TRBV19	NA	CASSIRGQGNTGELFF	TGTGCCAGTAGTATAAGGGGGCAGGGTAACACCGGGGAGCTGTTTTTT
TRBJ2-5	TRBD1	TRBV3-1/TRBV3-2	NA	CASSYTSPGGAGETQYF	TGTGCCAGCAGCTATACCTCACCAGGGGGCGCGGGGGAGACCCAGTACTTC
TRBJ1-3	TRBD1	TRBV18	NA	CASSPVQGSGNTIYF	TGTGCCAGCTCACCGGTACAGGGGTCTGGAAACACCATATATTTT
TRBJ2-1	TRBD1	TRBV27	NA	CASSSNRDRSSNEQFF	TGTGCCAGCAGTTCAAATCGGGACAGGTCAAGCAATGAGCAGTTCTTC
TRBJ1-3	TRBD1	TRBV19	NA	CASSILHGQGSGNTIYF	TGTGCCAGTAGTATACTCCACGGACAGGGCAGTGGAAACACCATATATTTT
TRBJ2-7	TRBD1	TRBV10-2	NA	CASGPGTAASYEQYF	TGCGCCAGCGGCCCCGGGACAGCCGCTTCCTACGAGCAGTACTTC
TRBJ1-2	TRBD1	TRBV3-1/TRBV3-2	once	CASSLGTAGYGYTF	TGTGCCAGCAGCCTTGGGACAGCGGGCTATGGCTACACCTTC
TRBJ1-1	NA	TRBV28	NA	CASSLERGNTEAFF	TGTGCCAGCAGTTTAGAGCGGGGGAACACTGAAGCTTTCTTT
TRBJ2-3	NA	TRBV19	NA	CASSINEQDTQYF	TGTGCCAGTAGTATCAACGAACAAGATACGCAGTATTTT
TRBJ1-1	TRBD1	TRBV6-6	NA	CASSYSRTGVTEAFF	TGTGCCAGCAGTTACTCTCGGACAGGGGTCACTGAAGCTTTCTTT
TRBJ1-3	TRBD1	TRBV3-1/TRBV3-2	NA	CASSHLSRTGVRSGNTIYF	TGTGCCAGCAGCCATCTATCCCGGACAGGGGTTCGGTCTGGAAACACCATATATTTT
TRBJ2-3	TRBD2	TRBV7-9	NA	CASSPLSGSSLRGTDTQYF	TGTGCCAGCAGCCCACTAAGCGGGAGTTCGCTTCGAGGCACAGATACGCAGTATTTT
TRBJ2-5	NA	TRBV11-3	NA	CASSRGSRASETQYF	TGTGCCAGTTCTCGGGGGAGCAGGGCGTCTGAGACCCAGTACTTC
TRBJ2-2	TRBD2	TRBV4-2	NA	CASSGGGSGELFF	TGTGCCAGCAGCGGCGGGGGGTCCGGGGAGCTGTTTTTT
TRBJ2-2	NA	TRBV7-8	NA	CASKQGTLNTGELFF	TGTGCCAGCAAGCAAGGGACATTGAACACCGGGGAGCTGTTTTTT
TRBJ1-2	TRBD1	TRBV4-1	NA	CASSQDTGARGYTF	TGCGCCAGCAGCCAAGATACAGGGGCGAGGGGCTACACCTTC
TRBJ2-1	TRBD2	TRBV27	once	CASSRAGGNEQFF	TGTGCCAGCAGTCGAGCGGGAGGCAATGAGCAGTTCTTC
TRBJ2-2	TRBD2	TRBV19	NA	CASSSTSGMGHGELFF	TGTGCCAGTAGTTCTACTAGCGGAATGGGTCACGGGGAGCTGTTTTTT
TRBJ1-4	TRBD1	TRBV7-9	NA	CASSSLGDRGHEKLFF	TGTGCCAGCAGCTCCTTAGGGGACAGGGGGCACGAAAAACTGTTTTTT
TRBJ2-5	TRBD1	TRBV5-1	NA	CASSLASRGRLEETQYF	TGCGCCAGCAGCTTGGCCTCCAGGGGGCGATTGGAAGAGACCCAGTACTTC
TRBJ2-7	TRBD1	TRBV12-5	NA	CASGLPGQFSYEQYF	TGTGCTAGTGGTTTGCCGGGACAGTTCTCCTACGAGCAGTACTTC
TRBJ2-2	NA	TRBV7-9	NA	CASSLSRSGELFF	TGTGCCAGCAGCTTAAGTAGATCCGGGGAGCTGTTTTTT
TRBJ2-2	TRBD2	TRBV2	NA	CAIFGRENTGELFF	TGTGCCATCTTCGGGAGGGAGAACACCGGGGAGCTGTTTTTT
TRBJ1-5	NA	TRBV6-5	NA	CASLRTASNQPQHF	TGTGCCAGCCTAAGGACAGCAAGCAATCAGCCCCAGCATTTT
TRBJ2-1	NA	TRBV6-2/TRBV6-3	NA	CASSYRQASSYNEQFF	TGTGCCAGCAGTTACCGACAGGCTAGCTCCTACAATGAGCAGTTCTTC
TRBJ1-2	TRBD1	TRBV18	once	CASSPQGQGATGYTF	TGTGCCAGCTCACCCCAGGGACAGGGGGCTACGGGCTACACCTTC
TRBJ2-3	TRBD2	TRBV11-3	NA	CASSNSGRDTDTQYF	TGTGCCAGCAGTAATAGCGGGAGGGACACAGATACGCAGTATTTT
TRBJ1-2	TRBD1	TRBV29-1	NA	CSVEVGQGAVFGYTF	TGCAGCGTTGAAGTTGGTCAGGGGGCCGTTTTTGGCTACACCTTC
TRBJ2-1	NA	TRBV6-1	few	CASSEASRGSYNEQFF	TGTGCCAGCAGTGAAGCGTCAAGGGGCTCCTACAATGAGCAGTTCTTC
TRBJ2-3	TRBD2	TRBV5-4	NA	CASSSPSGSPDTQYF	TGTGCCAGCAGCTCCCCTAGCGGGAGCCCAGATACGCAGTATTTT
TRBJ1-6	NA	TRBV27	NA	CASSLSLNQGPYNSPLHF	TGTGCCAGCAGTTTATCGTTAAACCAGGGTCCATATAATTCACCCCTCCACTTT
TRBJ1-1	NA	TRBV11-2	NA	CASSLAQHTEAFF	TGTGCCAGCAGCTTAGCACAGCACACTGAAGCTTTCTTT
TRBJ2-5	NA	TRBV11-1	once	CASSFGRGETQYF	TGTGCCAGCAGCTTCGGACGGGGGGAGACCCAGTACTTC
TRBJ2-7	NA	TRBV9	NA	CASSVGTNAYEQYF	TGTGCCAGCAGCGTAGGGACAAACGCCTACGAGCAGTACTTC
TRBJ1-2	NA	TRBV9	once	CASSVGPRLNYGYTF	TGTGCCAGCAGCGTAGGACCGCGGCTTAACTATGGCTACACCTTC
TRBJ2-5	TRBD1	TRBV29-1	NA	CSVEGQAGETQYF	TGCAGCGTTGAGGGACAGGCGGGAGAGACCCAGTACTTC
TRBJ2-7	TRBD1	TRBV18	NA	CASSPGTVPGYEQYF	TGTGCCAGCTCCCCCGGGACAGTCCCCGGCTACGAGCAGTACTTC
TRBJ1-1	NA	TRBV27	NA	CASSLQGVGTEAFF	TGTGCCAGCAGTTTGCAGGGTGTCGGCACTGAAGCTTTCTTT
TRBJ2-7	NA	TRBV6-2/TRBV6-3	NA	CASSYWPGESEQYF	TGTGCCAGCAGTTATTGGCCGGGGGAATCCGAGCAGTACTTC
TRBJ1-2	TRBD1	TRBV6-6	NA	CASSYSGTDTYTF	TGTGCCAGCAGTTACTCGGGGACAGATACCTACACCTTC
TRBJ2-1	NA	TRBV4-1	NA	CASSQGRLVYSYNEQFF	TGCGCCAGCAGCCAAGGGAGACTTGTATACTCCTACAATGAGCAGTTCTTC
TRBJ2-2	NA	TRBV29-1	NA	CSVGAGGAGELFF	TGCAGCGTTGGGGCAGGCGGGGCCGGGGAGCTGTTTTTT
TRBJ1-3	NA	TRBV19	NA	CASSIDMLVDTGNTIYF	TGTGCCAGTAGTATAGATATGCTTGTTGACACGGGAAACACCATATATTTT
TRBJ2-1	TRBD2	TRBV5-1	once	CASSQIAGTDNEQFF	TGCGCCAGCAGCCAGATAGCGGGAACGGACAATGAGCAGTTCTTC
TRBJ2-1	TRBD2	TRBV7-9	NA	CATTSASSYNEQFF	TGTGCCACTACTAGCGCCAGCTCCTACAATGAGCAGTTCTTC
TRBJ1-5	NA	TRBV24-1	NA	CATSSGQGAKGLNQPQHF	TGTGCCACCAGTAGTGGTCAGGGCGCGAAGGGTTTAAATCAGCCCCAGCATTTT